This T cell receptor (beta chain) was sequenced in a study of T cell responses to AZD1222 COVID-19 vaccine. General observations from the study: It should be noted that donors were predominantly white British and more often female, and clonal diversity was possibly underestimated.

After removal of 4 bases from V and 0 bases from J, the junction contained 6 bases not matched to a gene. Germline lookup yields CDR1 LGHNT and CDR2 FRNRAP. This CDR3 spans 17 amino acids. Using immunoSEQ multiplex PCR, the repertoire was profiled, and TCRdb retains in-frame clones only, with some absent. The sample lists 99,000 or so clones; about 81% were seen once. As for this clone: Its antigen is not known.

This clonotype was sampled from an adult in good health. The chain couples TRBV12-5 to TRBJ1-5, with TRBD1 identical over 10 bases. This material consisted of peripheral blood, taken on day 0 of AZD1222 vaccination. The CDR3 sequence: CASGSGQGLPSNQPQHF. The CDR3 nucleotides read TGTGCTAGTGGTTCGGGACAGGGGCTTCCTAGCAATCAGCCCCAGCATTTT.